This TCR beta chain was observed in a study of T cell responses to AZD1222 COVID-19 vaccine. General observations from the study: Spike-specific TCRs gained breadth and depth after people received two AZD1222 doses. Without day 14 samples, only post-peak T cell repertoires were studied. Baseline antibody screening turned up just a handful of seropositive AZD1222 recipients.

Some clones are missing from TCRdb's copy, which holds only in-frame ones; the method was immunoSEQ multiplex PCR. This table holds about 160,000 clones, 90% found once. Pooling covered second doses at about 4 or about 12 weeks. To note about this clone: Its specificity is not known.

The J segment lost 0 bases and the V segment lost 5 bases, leaving 10 bases of the junction unmatched. CDR3 length: 17 amino acids. From germline, CDR1 is LGHDT and CDR2 YNNKEL (reference sequence). The V and J genes are TRBV3-1 (or the pseudogene TRBV3-2) and TRBJ2-1; 7 bases align to TRBD2. The source material was peripheral blood, sampled 28 days after the second AZD1222 dose. The TCR originated in an adult who received the AZD1222 COVID-19 vaccine. CDR3 sequence reads: CASSWGAGRSSYNEQFF. Here the CDR3 DNA reads TGTGCCAGCAGCTGGGGAGCGGGAAGGAGCTCCTACAATGAGCAGTTCTTC.